A single sample is the source of the 10 T cell receptor beta chains below, sequenced in a study of human T cells and chemical hapten exposure. Before extraction, the whole blood was not fractionated, and total RNA was taken from it. In TCRdb, the 5' RACE reads were re-called with MiXCR into one record per CDR3 protein. Of roughly 120,000 distinct CDR3 sequences detected, roughly 19% appear once; the ten largest clones hold approximately 3%. Receptor source: a human donor in good health.

The chain combines TRBV28 with TRBJ2-5; D might be TRBD2 (6 bases). V shed 5 bases and J shed 9 bases, with 19 bases lying between them. This CDR3 contains 14 residues. Germline V gives CDR1 MDHEN, CDR2 SYDVKM. The CDR3 sequence: CASSLTSYQGSQYF. The CDR3 DNA reads as TGTGCCAGCAGTCTTACTAGCTACCAAGGGTCCCAGTACTTC.

The table lists this clonotype with a few counts. The rearrangement links TRBV18 to TRBJ2-3; D may correspond to TRBD1 or TRBD2 (5 bases each). This CDR3 region has 11 residues. Trimming left V 1 base short and J 10 bases short, with 6 bases between. From germline, CDR1 is KGHSH and CDR2 LQKENI. The CDR3: CASSPRDPQYF. The CDR3 DNA is TGTGCCAGCTCACCACGGGACCCGCAGTATTTT.

This sequence joins TRBV4-1 and TRBJ2-3; D is perhaps TRBD2 (5 bases). Germline CDR1 and CDR2: MGHRA and YSYEKL. V gave up 6 bases and J gave up 2 bases, with 18 bases separating them. The CDR3 totals 16 residues. CDR3: CASRSGPGMSTDTQYF. CDR3 DNA: TGCGCCAGCAGAAGTGGGCCGGGAATGTCCACAGATACGCAGTATTTT.

In this sample, this clonotype turned up a few times. The junction differs from germline at one of its ends, possibly a read error. The CDR3 loop reads CASSQIVGDSAQGF. The CDR3, as DNA: TGCGCCAGCAGCCAAATTGTTGGGGACTCCGCCCAGGGGTTC. J is TRBJ2-1 and V is TRBV4-1, with D perhaps given as TRBD1 or TRBD2 (6 bases each). CDR1 is MGHRA, CDR2 YSYEKL, per germline. This CDR3 region has 14 residues.

The chain recombines TRBV15 with TRBJ1-2, with 7 nucleotides matching TRBD1. The CDR3 sequence is 14 residues long. J was trimmed by 5 bases and V by 5 bases; bases with no gene match: 8. Looked up from germline, CDR1 is LNHNV and CDR2 is YYDKDF (reference sequence). For the CDR3, the DNA is TGTGCCACCAGCCGCTCGGGACAGATTTATGGCTACACCTTC. The encoded protein is CATSRSGQIYGYTF.

The table lists this clonotype with a few counts. The chain has TRBV5-1 and TRBJ2-5, with no clear D. The CDR3 is 15 amino acids. Germline assignment: CDR1 SGHRS and CDR2 YFSETQ. With 0 bases removed from V and 1 base from J, the gap between germline ends came to 10 bases. CDR3 amino acids: CASSLDGRPQETQYF. In DNA form, the CDR3 reads TGCGCCAGCAGCTTGGATGGTAGACCCCAAGAGACCCAGTACTTC.

This clonotype has only a few counts. This chain uses TRBV29-1 with TRBJ2-3; TRBD1 might be the D (5 bases). Germline V lookup: CDR1 SQVTM, CDR2 ANQGSEA. The CDR3 spans 13 residues. The V gene lost 7 bases and the J gene lost 0 bases, with 11 bases spanning the gap. The CDR3 reads CSGAGYSTDTQYF. DNA for the CDR3: TGCAGCGGCGCAGGGTATAGCACAGATACGCAGTATTTT.

This clonotype was detected a few times. This chain joins TRBV11-2 and TRBJ2-7; D uncertain. The CDR3 spans 12 residues. In germline, CDR1 is SGHAT, CDR2 FQNNGV. V lost 5 bases to trimming and J lost 3 bases, with 8 bases between them. The chain's CDR3 is CASSQQLYEQYF. For the CDR3, the DNA is TGTGCCAGCAGCCAACAGCTCTACGAGCAGTACTTC.

This clonotype appeared a few times. The chain combines TRBV27 with TRBJ1-2; TRBD1 matches at 7 bases. The CDR3 totals 14 residues. V was clipped by 4 bases and J by 4 bases; unmatched bases: 6. In germline, CDR1 is MNHEY, CDR2 SMNVEV (reference sequence). CDR3 DNA sequence: TGTGCCAGCAGTTGGCCGGACAGGACCTATGGCTACACCTTC. Encoded protein: CASSWPDRTYGYTF.

This clonotype was seen only a few times. The chain joins TRBV12-3 or TRBV12-4 to TRBJ1-2, with no clear D. There are 13 residues in the CDR3. Trimming shortened V by 5 bases and J by 6 bases, and 13 bases separated the two germline ends. The CDR3 DNA reads as TGTGCCAGCAGTAGCCCGCCGGGTGATGGCTACACCTTC. Its translation is CASSSPPGDGYTF.